This TCR beta chain is drawn from a study of shared clonotypes between healthy human individuals. A few counts support this clone. The antigen is not known. Findings and caveats of the study: Limitation of the genetic and exposure-history diversity represented came from the few donors.

Only in-frame clones appear in the TCRdb table, and some are missing; sequencing was by immunoSEQ multiplex PCR. The sample has about 520,000 clones; approximately 81% are singletons. The CDR3 is made up of 16 amino acids. The ends lost 7 bases at V and 1 base at J; junction bases unmatched: 11. Germline V gives CDR1 SEHNR, CDR2 FQNEAQ (reference sequence). The sequence came from a woman aged 40 to 49 in good health. Some clones in this sample may be carry-over from other donors' samples. The gene calls are TRBV7-9 and TRBJ1-1, with 8 bases fitting TRBD1. The source material was PBMCs. The CDR3 spells CASNPGAGGRNTEAFF. CDR3 DNA sequence: TGTGCCAGCAACCCGGGGGCAGGGGGCAGGAACACTGAAGCTTTCTTT.